These 14 T cell receptor beta chains were all obtained from the same sample, sequenced in a study of shared clonotypes between healthy human individuals. Generated by immunoSEQ multiplex PCR, the TCRdb table keeps only in-frame clones and is missing some. The table has approximately 980,000 clones, roughly 72% seen once. Sequencing was performed on memory CD4+ T cells sorted from blood. Subset meaning: CD45RA-negative fraction. These receptors originate from a man aged 18 to 30 in good health.

This clone occurred once. The chain combines TRBV19 with TRBJ2-4, with D maybe TRBD2 (5 bases). Between the trimmed V and J ends, which lost 9 bases and 6 bases, there was a span of 15 bases. This CDR3 contains 13 residues. CDR1 is LNHDA, CDR2 SQIVND, per germline (reference sequence). The CDR3, as DNA: TGTGCCAGCGGGGTGGGTGTCGGAAACATTCAGTACTTC. Amino acids: CASGVGVGNIQYF.

Comment on this clone: This CDR3 is also generated by other DNA sequences in the sample. This chain connects TRBV7-2 to TRBJ2-1; no definite D call. V lost 0 bases, J lost 4 bases, and 7 bases lay in between. This CDR3 is built from 14 residues. Looked up from germline, CDR1 is SGHTA and CDR2 is FQGNSA. Here the CDR3 reads CASSLAGRYNEQFF. CDR3 in DNA: TGTGCCAGCAGCTTAGCAGGCAGATACAATGAGCAGTTCTTC.

The chain combines TRBV5-8 with TRBJ2-5, with D perhaps TRBD2 (7 bases). The CDR3 is made up of 13 amino acids. Germline V CDR1 and CDR2: SGHTS, YDEGEE. The V and J ends lost 1 base and 7 bases respectively, with 11 bases between them. The CDR3 loop is CASSLSGEGTQYF. CDR3 DNA: TGTGCCAGCAGCTTGTCAGGGGAGGGGACCCAGTACTTC. The full variable domain, rest sourced from reference TRBV5-8 and TRBJ2-5, is EAGVTQSPTHLIKTRGQQATLRCSPISGHTSVYWYQQALGLGLQFLLWYDEGEERNRGNFPPRFSGRQFPNYSSELNVNALELEDSALYLCASSLSGEGTQYFGPGTRLLVL.

The chain employs TRBV25-1 and TRBJ2-4, with 7 nucleotides matching TRBD1. V was pared by 6 bases and J by 4 bases, with 6 bases of the junction left unmatched. The CDR3 extends over 14 amino acids. Germline loops: CDR1 MGHDK, CDR2 SYGVNS. The CDR3 region has the DNA TGTGCCAGCAGACCGGGACAGCAGAAAAACATTCAGTACTTC. This codes for CASRPGQQKNIQYF.

The rearrangement joins TRBV28 to TRBJ1-2; D call uncertain. The germline CDR1 and CDR2 sequences are MDHEN and SYDVKM. The germline V and J ends were trimmed by 2 bases and 7 bases, with 8 bases remaining between them. This CDR3 region has 12 residues. The CDR3 nucleotides are TGTGCCAGCAGTTTAGGTGGTGCTGGCTACACCTTC. This codes for CASSLGGAGYTF.

Note on this clone: Distinct nucleotide sequences in the sample also encode this CDR3. This chain uses TRBV5-1 with TRBJ2-7, with 10 bases that match TRBD1. Per the germline V gene, CDR1 is SGHRS and CDR2 is YFSETQ. Trimming took 4 bases from V and 3 from J; bases not matched to a gene: 4. The CDR3 contains 14 residues. CDR3 protein: CASSSGTGDYEQYF. For the CDR3, the DNA is TGCGCCAGCAGCAGCGGGACAGGGGACTACGAGCAGTACTTC.

This clone showed up just once. This sequence joins TRBV9 and TRBJ1-2; 7 bases are a match to TRBD1. V shed 0 bases, J shed 2 bases, and the junction held 4 bases outside the gene matches. There are 15 residues in the CDR3. CDR1 SGDLS and CDR2 YYNGEE come from the germline V gene. The DNA of the CDR3 is TGTGCCAGCAGCGTAGGAGGGGGCCAAAACTATGGCTACACCTTC. This translates into CASSVGGGQNYGYTF.

The chain uses TRBV7-6 and TRBJ2-5; 7 bases match TRBD2. V was pared by 1 base and J by 3 bases, with 8 bases of the junction left unmatched. CDR1 and CDR2 from the germline V gene are SGHVS and FNYEAQ. CDR3 length: 16 residues. CDR3 protein: CASSLEAASGKETQYF. The CDR3 DNA sequence: TGTGCCAGCAGCTTAGAGGCGGCTAGCGGCAAAGAGACCCAGTACTTC.

This clone appeared once. The gene calls are TRBV25-1 and TRBJ1-2; TRBD1 matches at 7 bases. The germline V gene has CDR1 MGHDK and CDR2 SYGVNS. J gave up 5 bases and V 2 bases, and 8 bases lay outside the gene matches. The CDR3 covers 15 residues. CDR3 sequence (DNA): TGTGCCAGCAGTGAAGCCGGGACAGCTTCATATGGCTACACCTTC. It translates to CASSEAGTASYGYTF.

Comment on this clone: This sample includes further DNA sequences coding for the same CDR3. This chain uses TRBV10-3 with TRBJ2-7, with no clear D. V was shortened by 0 bases and J by 6 bases, with 9 bases between the two germline ends. The CDR3 contains 13 residues. Germline CDR1 and CDR2: ENHRY and SYGVKD. CDR3 loop: CAISESGGREQYF. The CDR3 DNA follows: TGTGCCATCAGTGAGTCGGGCGGTCGCGAGCAGTACTTC.

This sequence joins TRBV7-3 and TRBJ1-1; a possible D gene is TRBD1 (6 bases). V shed 5 bases and J shed 0 bases, with 13 bases lying between them. Germline CDR1 SGHTA, CDR2 FQGTGA. The CDR3 covers 15 residues. The CDR3 bases are TGTGCCAGCAGCCAGGGGTCAGGGGTGAACACTGAAGCTTTCTTT. Translating it yields CASSQGSGVNTEAFF.

This clone appeared a single time. At one end, the junction sequence differs from germline, possibly due to a read error. V gene TRBV7-7 combines with J gene TRBJ2-2; D is perhaps TRBD1 (6 bases). Germline lookup yields CDR1 SSHAT and CDR2 FNYEAQ (reference sequence). This CDR3 region has 16 residues. The CDR3 loop reads CASSLDVLGGTGELFF. The CDR3 DNA follows: TGTGCTAGCAGCTTAGATGTTTTAGGGGGCACCGGGGAGCTGTTTTTT.

This clone came up once. This rearrangement joins TRBV27 to TRBJ2-5; D unclear. In germline, CDR1 is MNHEY, CDR2 SMNVEV (reference sequence). The CDR3 covers 13 residues. The V and J ends lost 2 bases and 7 bases respectively, with 11 bases between them. As DNA, the CDR3 is TGTGCCAGCAGTTTACGCCAGTCGGCGACCCAGTACTTC. Its translation: CASSLRQSATQYF.

This clone was seen once. This CDR3 is CASSRATGIYGYTF. CDR3 nucleotide sequence: TGCGCCAGCAGCCGAGCAACAGGGATCTATGGCTACACCTTC. V usage is TRBV4-1 and J usage is TRBJ1-2, with D possibly matching TRBD1 (6 bases). There are 14 residues in the CDR3. V lost 4 bases and J 4 bases, leaving 13 bases between the germline ends. Germline assignment: CDR1 MGHRA and CDR2 YSYEKL.